The 22 T cell receptor beta chains listed next were all sequenced from one sample in a study of beta chain features in type 1 diabetes (dated by TCRdb to between 2017 and 2018). The library came from the immunoSEQ multiplex PCR assay. The entire amount of isolated RNA was reverse transcribed using the High Capacity cDNA Reverse Transcription Kit, so the sequenced TCRB transcripts were expressed ones. Held by TCRdb, this immuneACCESS table contains in-frame sequences only and omits some clones. Under half of the omission traces to an unresolved V gene where checked; the cause of the rest is unknown. This sample lists about 110,000 clones; approximately 39% were detected once. The ten largest clonotypes hold around 0.07% of the sample. Sample: stem cell memory CD4+ T cells from blood. The sample's cell subset or site label, decoded: stem cell-like memory CD4+ T cells. The receptor source for this set is a woman between 18 and 29 years old in good health.

This clone is a singleton in its sample. The rearrangement uses TRBV11-1 and TRBJ2-1, with D possibly matching TRBD2 (7 bases). The CDR3 is made up of 15 amino acids. CDR1 is SGHAT and CDR2 is FQDESV in the germline V gene (reference sequence). V was pared by 5 bases and J by 4 bases, with 15 bases between. The CDR3 DNA follows: TGTGCCAGCAGCCCCCGGGCGGGGGCTTACAATGAGCAGTTCTTC. This translates into CASSPRAGAYNEQFF.

The chain joins TRBV6-6 to TRBJ2-7, with a weak D call TRBD1 (5 bases). Looked up from germline, CDR1 is MNHNY and CDR2 is SVGAGI (reference sequence). The V and J ends lost 4 bases and 6 bases respectively, with 13 bases between them. The CDR3 consists of 13 residues. In DNA form, the CDR3 reads TGTGCCAGCAGTTGGGGCGGATACGTCGAGCAGTACTTC. Translated: CASSWGGYVEQYF.

This clone was detected only a few times. The rearrangement uses TRBV19 and TRBJ1-5; no clear D. Trimming took off 4 bases at V and 1 base at J, with 17 bases between the two ends. The CDR3 consists of 17 residues. Looked up from germline, CDR1 is LNHDA and CDR2 is SQIVND (reference sequence). The CDR3 here is CASSTLLLSLSNQPQHF. Here the CDR3 DNA reads TGTGCCAGTAGTACTTTACTCTTATCCTTGAGCAATCAGCCCCAGCATTTT.

The chain couples TRBV14 to TRBJ2-5; a possible D gene is TRBD1 (5 bases). Between the trimmed V and J ends, which lost 5 bases and 1 base, there was a span of 11 bases. Germline loops: CDR1 SGHDN, CDR2 FVKESK. The CDR3 loop spans 14 amino acids. The DNA for the CDR3 is TGTGCCAGCAGCATAAGGGGCAGCCAAGAGACCCAGTACTTC. Its translation is CASSIRGSQETQYF.

The chain links TRBV4-1 to TRBJ2-7; 8 bases match TRBD2. This CDR3 comprises 16 residues. The germline V gene encodes CDR1 MGHRA and CDR2 YSYEKL. V lost 5 bases and J lost 1; bases outside the gene matches: 10. CDR3 amino acids: CASSEGPGLVSYEQYF. CDR3 bases: TGCGCCAGCAGCGAAGGTCCGGGACTAGTTTCCTACGAGCAGTACTTC.

This clone was seen more than once but under ten times. J is TRBJ1-2 and V is TRBV7-2; D gene unclear. In germline, CDR1 is SGHTA, CDR2 FQGNSA. V lost 5 bases to trimming and J lost 5 bases, with 6 bases between them. The CDR3 sequence is 11 residues long. In nucleotides, the CDR3 is TGTGCCAGCAGCCAGATTTATGGCTACACCTTC. Residues: CASSQIYGYTF.

The gene calls are TRBV5-1 and TRBJ2-5; 10 bases agree with TRBD1. The germline V gene has CDR1 SGHRS and CDR2 YFSETQ. The V segment lost 4 bases and the J segment 5 bases; nucleotides outside the gene matches: 8. CDR3 length: 15 amino acids. Here the CDR3 reads CASSPATGGYETQYF. DNA of the CDR3: TGCGCCAGCAGCCCGGCGACAGGGGGCTATGAGACCCAGTACTTC.

The rearrangement links TRBV18 to TRBJ1-2; D is uncertain. Deletions cut 2 bases from V and 0 bases from J, with 13 bases between. The CDR3 spans 16 residues. Germline CDR1 KGHSH, CDR2 LQKENI. CDR3 loop: CASSPFPTGTNYGYTF. As DNA, the CDR3 is TGTGCCAGCTCACCATTCCCGACGGGAACTAACTATGGCTACACCTTC.

The V gene is TRBV5-1, the J gene TRBJ2-1; 8 nucleotides align to TRBD2. Germline V gene sequence: CDR1 SGHRS, CDR2 YFSETQ. V trimming: 0 bases; J trimming: 8 bases; junction bases outside the gene matches: 1. The CDR3 consists of 13 residues. The DNA for the CDR3 is TGCGCCAGCAGCTTGGAACTAGCGGATGAGCAGTTCTTC. Amino acids: CASSLELADEQFF.

J is TRBJ1-4 and V is TRBV7-2; 7 nucleotides match TRBD1. Trimming at V came to 3 bases and at J to 10 bases, leaving 11 bases not matched to a gene. This CDR3 is built from 15 residues. Germline lookup yields CDR1 SGHTA and CDR2 FQGNSA. CDR3 sequence reads: CASSFSGTDVGKLFF. DNA for the CDR3: TGTGCCAGCAGCTTCTCCGGGACAGACGTTGGAAAACTGTTTTTT. The complete variable domain, with remaining parts taken from reference TRBV7-2 and TRBJ1-4, reads GAGVSQSPSNKVTEKGKDVELRCDPISGHTALYWYRQSLGQGLEFLIYFQGNSAPDKSGLPSDRFSAERTGGSVSTLTIQRTQQEDSAVYLCASSFSGTDVGKLFFGSGTQLSVL.

The V and J genes are TRBV7-9 and TRBJ2-1; 11 bases line up with TRBD1. CDR1 and CDR2 from the germline V gene are SEHNR and FQNEAQ (reference sequence). The CDR3 contains 16 residues. The V and J ends lost 3 bases and 8 bases, in that order; junction bases with no gene match: 9. CDR3 sequence (DNA): TGTGCCAGCAGCTTCCAATGGACAGGGGGCGTCGATGAGCAGTTCTTC. This sequence encodes CASSFQWTGGVDEQFF.

V gene TRBV10-3 combines with J gene TRBJ2-5; a possible D gene is TRBD2 (5 bases). CDR3 size: 13 residues. Trimming left V 6 bases short and J 5 bases short, with 13 bases between. Germline values: CDR1 ENHRY, CDR2 SYGVKD. CDR3 nucleotide sequence: TGTGCCATCAGGCTGGGAGTCGGGGAGACCCAGTACTTC. It is translated as CAIRLGVGETQYF.

This clone has just a few counts. The gene calls are TRBV7-2 and TRBJ1-2; maybe TRBD1 (5 bases). CDR1 is SGHTA, CDR2 FQGNSA, per germline. The ends were cut back, 5 bases at V and 4 bases at J, with 14 bases in the middle. CDR3 length: 14 residues. In nucleotides, the CDR3 is TGTGCCAGCAGCCCAGGTTTCGGGGGCTATGGCTACACCTTC. It yields the protein CASSPGFGGYGYTF.

This clone was observed a handful of times. The chain joins TRBV25-1 to TRBJ2-1, with TRBD1 matching 9 bases. Germline CDR1 MGHDK, CDR2 SYGVNS. After removal of 7 bases from V and 2 bases from J, the junction contained 3 bases not matched to a gene. This CDR3 spans 14 amino acids. The CDR3 here is CASTGQGPYNEQFF. CDR3 bases: TGTGCCAGCACGGGACAGGGACCCTACAATGAGCAGTTCTTC.

The chain combines TRBV5-1 with TRBJ2-3; D gene uncertain. CDR1 and CDR2 from the germline V gene are SGHRS and YFSETQ. Trimming stripped 0 bases from V and 6 bases from J, with 5 bases between. The CDR3 is 12 amino acids. As DNA, the CDR3 is TGCGCCAGCAGCTTGGCGTATGATACGCAGTATTTT. This translates into CASSLAYDTQYF.

This clone was seen only a few times. The chain recombines TRBV19 with TRBJ1-5; 7 nucleotides match TRBD1. Germline V CDR1 and CDR2: LNHDA, SQIVND (reference sequence). The length of the CDR3 is 15 residues. V lost 7 bases to trimming and J lost 0 bases; unmatched junction nucleotides: 6. The CDR3 nucleotides read TGTGCCAGTACGTACAGGGGTTCTAGCAATCAGCCCCAGCATTTT. Residues: CASTYRGSSNQPQHF.

This clone was detected only a few times. This chain connects TRBV7-9 to TRBJ1-1; D ambiguous. The CDR3 spans 13 residues. Per the germline V gene, CDR1 is SEHNR and CDR2 is FQNEAQ (reference sequence). V lost 5 bases and J lost 1, with 8 bases in between. The CDR3 is CASSHQENTEAFF. The CDR3 DNA sequence: TGTGCCAGCAGCCACCAGGAGAACACTGAAGCTTTCTTT.

Only a few counts were recorded for this clone. This rearrangement joins TRBV9 to TRBJ2-3; no reliable D call. Trimming took off 7 bases at V and 3 bases at J, with 15 bases between the two ends. The CDR3 has 14 amino acids. Germline lookup yields CDR1 SGDLS and CDR2 YYNGEE. CDR3 DNA: TGTGCCAGCCATCCTTTTAGCTTAACAGATACGCAGTATTTT. Translating gives CASHPFSLTDTQYF.

This chain joins TRBV28 and TRBJ1-1; 7 positions match TRBD1. Germline loops: CDR1 MDHEN, CDR2 SYDVKM. The V gene end was trimmed by 2 bases and the J gene end by 1 base; junction bases not matched to a gene: 10. This CDR3 contains 17 residues. The CDR3 DNA follows: TGTGCCAGCAGTTTACCCGCACGACAGGGCCCGAACACTGAAGCTTTCTTT. It encodes CASSLPARQGPNTEAFF.

The chain links TRBV5-1 to TRBJ2-1; D not resolved. Germline V gene data show CDR1 as SGHRS and CDR2 as YFSETQ. This CDR3 has 13 residues. Trimming removed 2 bases from V and 2 bases from J, with 5 bases in between. This CDR3 is CASSFQTYNEQFF. The CDR3 DNA reads as TGCGCCAGCAGCTTCCAGACCTACAATGAGCAGTTCTTC.

The chain has TRBV6-5 and TRBJ2-7, with D maybe TRBD2 (6 bases). The CDR3 is 16 amino acids. Trimming stripped 4 bases from V and 4 bases from J, with 20 bases between. The V gene's germline CDR1 is MNHEY and CDR2 SVGAGI. CDR3 DNA: TGTGCCAGCAGTTCCCCCTTTTCAGCGGGTGGTTACGAGCAGTACTTC. It yields the protein CASSSPFSAGGYEQYF.

The V gene is TRBV15, the J gene TRBJ1-5; TRBD1 matches at 12 bases. V gave up 2 bases and J gave up 1 base; unmatched junction bases: 3. The CDR3 length is 17 residues. Germline CDR1 is LNHNV and CDR2 is YYDKDF (reference sequence). The CDR3 loop is CATSRRDRGRSNQPQHF. The CDR3 DNA reads TGTGCCACCAGCAGAAGGGACAGGGGGCGAAGCAATCAGCCCCAGCATTTT.